The 27 T cell receptor beta chains listed next were all sequenced from one sample in a study of OX40 agonist ivuxolimab in advanced cancers. Assay used: immunoSEQ multiplex PCR; TCRdb lists only in-frame clones, some missing. Here the sample spans 20,000 to 30,000 clones, more than 80% being singletons. The source material was CD4+ or CD8+ T cells sorted from blood, sampled in a trial of the OX40 agonist ivuxolimab. The receptors stem from an adult with an advanced solid tumor such as melanoma, head and neck, liver or kidney cancer.

The chain carries TRBV6-5 and TRBJ2-7, with 9 bases lining up with TRBD1. Germline CDR1 MNHEY, CDR2 SVGAGI. J gave up 3 bases and V 7 bases, and 1 base lay outside the gene matches. There are 12 residues in the CDR3. The CDR3 DNA is TGTGCCAGCAAGGACAGGGGCTACGAGCAGTACTTC. It specifies CASKDRGYEQYF.

This clone was recorded only once. The chain recombines TRBV9 with TRBJ1-2; TRBD1 is a possible D gene (5 bases). This CDR3 has 13 amino acids. The germline V gene encodes CDR1 SGDLS and CDR2 YYNGEE. V lost 3 bases and J lost 4, with 10 bases in between. Here the CDR3 reads CASSEITGYGYTF. The CDR3 nucleotides are TGTGCCAGCAGCGAGATCACAGGCTATGGCTACACCTTC.

This rearrangement joins TRBV4-1 to TRBJ1-4; TRBD1 aligns across 10 bases. After removal of 4 bases from V and 7 bases from J, the junction contained 6 bases not matched to a gene. CDR1 and CDR2 (germline): MGHRA, YSYEKL. The CDR3 length is 15 residues. The DNA for the CDR3 is TGCGCCAGCAGCCCACTCAGGACAGGGGGTGAAAAACTGTTTTTT. Translation: CASSPLRTGGEKLFF.

The V gene is TRBV7-9, the J gene TRBJ2-7; TRBD1 is a possible D gene (7 bases). CDR3 size: 17 residues. Per the germline V gene, CDR1 is SEHNR and CDR2 is FQNEAQ (reference sequence). Trimming removed 4 bases from V and 1 base from J, with 20 bases in between. The chain's CDR3 is CASSSLENPGGSYEQYF. In DNA, the CDR3 is TGTGCCAGCAGCTCACTTGAGAATCCAGGGGGGTCCTACGAGCAGTACTTC.

The chain uses TRBV4-2 and TRBJ1-1; tentatively, D is TRBD1 (6 bases). The germline CDR1 and CDR2 sequences are LGHNA and YNFKEQ. The CDR3 extends over 14 amino acids. The V and J ends lost 0 bases and 7 bases respectively, with 12 bases between them. This chain's CDR3 is CASSQDIGGIEAFF. The CDR3 DNA follows: TGTGCCAGCAGCCAAGATATAGGGGGAATTGAAGCTTTCTTT.

The CDR3 DNA sequence: TGTGCCAGCAGCTTCCGGGGGGCGGGCAATGAGCAGTTCTTC. This encodes CASSFRGAGNEQFF. The J gene is TRBJ2-1, the V gene TRBV5-4; TRBD2 is a possible D gene (7 bases). This CDR3 has 14 residues. The V end lost 2 bases, the J end lost 6 bases, and 12 bases lay between the germline ends. From germline, CDR1 is SGHNT and CDR2 YYREEE (reference sequence).

Only one count was recorded for this clone. The chain has TRBV5-6 and TRBJ2-7, with TRBD2 as a possible D gene (5 bases). The V gene's germline CDR1 is SGHDT and CDR2 YYEEEE. The CDR3 runs 16 residues. Trimming cost V 0 bases and J 4 bases, with 17 bases left between them. CDR3 residues: CASSLGERDPIYEQYF. The CDR3 region has the DNA TGTGCCAGCAGCTTGGGGGAGAGAGATCCAATTTACGAGCAGTACTTC.

The J gene is TRBJ1-1, the V gene TRBV5-1; D is perhaps TRBD1 (5 bases). CDR3 length: 17 residues. Germline V gives CDR1 SGHRS, CDR2 YFSETQ. Trimming pared 3 bases from V and 3 bases from J, leaving 21 bases between. CDR3 coding DNA: TGCGCCAGCAGCTGGTGGGCCGGAGGGGCCACGGACACTGAAGCTTTCTTT. This translates into CASSWWAGGATDTEAFF.

The J gene is TRBJ2-7, the V gene TRBV7-8; D gene uncertain. The CDR3 is 13 amino acids. CDR1 SGHVS and CDR2 FQNEAQ come from the germline V gene. V was trimmed by 6 bases and J by 7 bases, leaving 16 bases between them. CDR3 nucleotides: TGTGCCAGCAGGGCAGGATCCCAGTGGGAGCAGTACTTC. It yields the protein CASRAGSQWEQYF.

Concerning this clone: One end of the junction is discordant with germline, which a read error may explain. In the same sample, other DNA sequences code for this CDR3. The V gene is TRBV6-1, the J gene TRBJ1-2, with a possible D match to TRBD1 (5 bases). The germline CDR1 and CDR2 sequences are MNHNS and SASEGT. The CDR3 length is 15 residues. As DNA, the CDR3 is TGTGCCAGCAGCGAAGGACACTCAAGGGGCTATGGCTACACCTTC. It encodes CASSEGHSRGYGYTF.

The chain links TRBV6-5 to TRBJ1-1, with unresolved D. The CDR3 extends over 14 amino acids. V was cut by 7 bases and J by 3 bases, with 15 bases left in between. Germline loops: CDR1 MNHEY, CDR2 SVGAGI. The CDR3 protein is CASTFGIGDTEAFF. CDR3 nucleotides: TGTGCCAGCACCTTTGGGATTGGGGACACTGAAGCTTTCTTT.

The chain has TRBV4-1 and TRBJ1-2; weak D call: TRBD1 (5 bases). The CDR3 has 14 residues. Germline V gene data show CDR1 as MGHRA and CDR2 as YSYEKL. V lost 4 bases to trimming and J lost 1 base, with 10 bases between them. DNA for the CDR3: TGCGCCAGCAGCCCCGGGGGGTTTAACTATGGCTACACCTTC. Protein: CASSPGGFNYGYTF.

In its sample, this clone was seen a few times. CDR3 bases: TGCGCCAGCAGCCAAGAACAGGGAAATGGCGAGCAGTACTTC. Its protein is CASSQEQGNGEQYF. J is TRBJ2-7 and V is TRBV4-3; D is possibly TRBD1 (6 bases). The CDR3 spans 14 residues. Per germline, CDR1 LGHNA and CDR2 YSLEER. The ends were cut back, 0 bases at V and 6 bases at J, with 12 bases in the middle.

This rearrangement joins TRBV29-1 to TRBJ2-2; D remains unclear. Trimming pared 1 base from V and 4 bases from J, leaving 13 bases between. The CDR3 spans 15 residues. Looked up from germline, CDR1 is SQVTM and CDR2 is ANQGSEA. The CDR3 DNA reads TGCAGCGTTGAAGGTGGCGTAGTGGGCACCGGGGAGCTGTTTTTT. It translates to CSVEGGVVGTGELFF.

The chain combines TRBV9 with TRBJ2-1, with 13 bases matching TRBD2. The V gene's germline CDR1 is SGDLS and CDR2 YYNGEE. This CDR3 has 15 residues. The V and J ends lost 0 bases and 7 bases, in that order; junction bases with no gene match: 1. CDR3 nucleotides: TGTGCCAGCAGCGTAGGACTAGCGGGGGGTAATGAGCAGTTCTTC. Its translation is CASSVGLAGGNEQFF.

J is TRBJ2-1 and V is TRBV7-2, with D perhaps TRBD2 (6 bases). Germline V CDR1 and CDR2: SGHTA, FQGNSA. Trimming took off 4 bases at V and 5 bases at J, with 12 bases between the two ends. The CDR3 is 14 residues long. CDR3 in DNA: TGTGCCAGCAGCTCCGGGACGGGGGACAATGAGCAGTTCTTC. Encoded protein: CASSSGTGDNEQFF.

The V gene is TRBV11-2, the J gene TRBJ1-5; D perhaps matches TRBD1 (5 bases). The V gene's germline CDR1 is SGHAT and CDR2 FQNNGV. V was cut by 1 base and J by 1 base, with 5 bases left in between. The CDR3 runs to 14 residues. The CDR3 loop is CASSLGGSNQPQHF. CDR3 DNA sequence: TGTGCCAGCAGCTTAGGGGGCAGCAATCAGCCCCAGCATTTT.

This clone has a single count. CDR3 DNA: TGCGCCAGCAGTAGGAGGTTGAACACTGAAGCTTTCTTT. It translates to CASSRRLNTEAFF. This sequence joins TRBV10-2 and TRBJ1-1; D ambiguous. The CDR3 loop spans 13 amino acids. CDR1 is WSHSY, CDR2 SAAADI, per germline. Trimming removed 5 bases at V and 0 bases at J, with 7 bases between.

The rearrangement joins TRBV27 to TRBJ1-2, with a weak D call TRBD1 (5 bases). The CDR3 extends over 14 amino acids. V was clipped by 2 bases and J by 4 bases, with 11 bases between them. Germline V gene data show CDR1 as MNHEY and CDR2 as SMNVEV (reference sequence). CDR3 sequence: CASSLQGESYGYTF. The CDR3 region has the DNA TGTGCCAGCAGTTTACAAGGGGAGTCCTATGGCTACACCTTC.

This rearrangement joins TRBV27 to TRBJ2-2; TRBD2 aligns across 9 bases. Trimming cost V 2 bases and J 5 bases; bases outside gene matches: 3. This CDR3 has 15 amino acids. The germline CDR1 and CDR2 sequences are MNHEY and SMNVEV (reference sequence). The CDR3 DNA reads TGTGCCAGCAGTTTACTTCTAGCGGGGACCGGGGAGCTGTTTTTT. As protein: CASSLLLAGTGELFF.

The chain combines TRBV12-5 with TRBJ1-1; tentatively, D is TRBD1 (6 bases). From germline, CDR1 is LGHNT and CDR2 FRNRAP. The CDR3 is made up of 15 amino acids. Trimming cost V 9 bases and J 0 bases, with 17 bases left between them. CDR3 sequence (DNA): TGTGCTAGCGCAAATCCGGGACACTTGAACACTGAAGCTTTCTTT. This encodes CASANPGHLNTEAFF. Drawing the rest from reference TRBV12-5 and TRBJ1-1, the complete variable domain is DARVTQTPRHKVTEMGQEVTMRCQPILGHNTVFWYRQTMMQGLELLAYFRNRAPLDDSGMPKDRFSAEMPDATLATLKIQPSEPRDSAVYFCASANPGHLNTEAFFGQGTRLTVV.

The chain recombines TRBV4-1 with TRBJ1-1; the D gene is possibly TRBD1 (5 bases). Trimming shortened V by 2 bases and J by 1 base, and 14 bases separated the two germline ends. From germline, CDR1 is MGHRA and CDR2 YSYEKL. There are 16 residues in the CDR3. CDR3 protein: CASSQHEGQRNTEAFF. The CDR3, as DNA: TGCGCCAGCAGCCAACATGAGGGGCAGCGGAACACTGAAGCTTTCTTT.

The rearrangement joins TRBV2 to TRBJ1-6, with 7 bases fitting TRBD1. The CDR3 is 13 residues long. Looked up from germline, CDR1 is SNHLY and CDR2 is FYNNEI. V lost 7 bases to trimming and J lost 7 bases; unmatched junction nucleotides: 4. DNA of the CDR3: TGTGCCAGCACAGGGACAGTAAATTCACCCCTCCACTTT. Residues: CASTGTVNSPLHF.

This clone was counted a single time. CDR3 loop: CASSRLAGEETQYF. The DNA for the CDR3 is TGTGCCAGTAGTCGACTAGCGGGGGAAGAGACCCAGTACTTC. The chain links TRBV19 to TRBJ2-5, with TRBD2 matching over 12 bases. The germline CDR1 and CDR2 sequences are LNHDA and SQIVND (reference sequence). Trimming took 5 bases from V and 3 from J; bases not matched to a gene: 1. CDR3 length: 14 residues.

The rearrangement joins TRBV5-5 to TRBJ1-2; 8 nucleotides align to TRBD1. V lost 0 bases to trimming and J lost 7 bases; unmatched junction nucleotides: 5. Germline values: CDR1 SGHKS, CDR2 YYEKEE (reference sequence). CDR3 length equals 14 residues. This CDR3 reads CASSLGRGRLGYTF. The CDR3 DNA reads TGTGCCAGCAGCTTGGGCAGGGGGCGCCTTGGCTACACCTTC.

The rearrangement joins TRBV9 to TRBJ2-5; TRBD2 matches at 7 bases. The end of the DNA fits TRBJ2-7 better, so the J call may be wrong. The CDR3 is 14 amino acids. Germline V CDR1 and CDR2: SGDLS, YYNGEE. CDR3 nucleotide sequence: TGTGCCAGCAGTCTTTATGGGGGAGGGGACGAGCAGTACTTC. Translated: CASSLYGGGDEQYF.

This rearrangement joins TRBV7-9 to TRBJ1-1; D is unresolved. The V end lost 5 bases, the J end lost 6 bases, and 10 bases lay between the germline ends. The germline V gene has CDR1 SEHNR and CDR2 FQNEAQ (reference sequence). There are 12 residues in the CDR3. CDR3 region: CASSLSSSEAFF. Written as DNA, the CDR3 is TGTGCCAGCAGCCTATCTTCTTCTGAAGCTTTCTTT. Filled out from reference TRBV7-9 and TRBJ1-1, the complete variable domain reads DTGVSQNPRHKITKRGQNVTFRCDPISEHNRLYWYRQTLGQGPEFLTYFQNEAQLEKSRLLSDRFSAERPKGSFSTLEIQRTEQGDSAMYLCASSLSSSEAFFGQGTRLTVV.